This TCR beta chain was recovered during a study of human T cells and chemical hapten exposure. Study context: Epicutaneous patch tests delivered 0.01% DPC to the upper back, with evaluation at 6 days.

The library tagged each cDNA molecule with unique molecular identifiers. Each CDR3 protein gets one entry after TCRdb re-called the RACE reads with MiXCR. The sample holds about 190,000 distinct CDR3 sequences; about 25% are singletons and the top ten take over 2%. Broader study findings: The study found that DPC sensitization did not change TCRs above 1 in 1000 frequency.

Time point reported: patch test 3, about 24 weeks after DPC sensitization. Treatment here: therapeutic diphenylcyclopropenone sensitization with weekly scalp DPC. Alopecia patients deemed DPC-suitable, aged 18 to 70, excluding pregnancy. The CDR3 loop spans 14 amino acids. Germline CDR1 MNHEY, CDR2 SVGEGT. Between the trimmed V and J ends, which lost 2 bases and 2 bases, there was a span of 10 bases. This clonotype was seen once. Its matching antigen is unknown. The sequence came from a middle-aged woman with alopecia areata. Some clones in this sample may be carry-over from other donors' samples. The specimen comprised whole blood, sampled in connection with sensitization to the hapten diphenylcyclopropenone (DPC). The chain carries TRBV6-2 or TRBV6-3 and TRBJ2-7; D gene unclear. CDR3 DNA: TGTGCCAGCAGTTACGGTGGAGTGGCCTACGAGCAGTACTTC. Residues: CASSYGGVAYEQYF.